This TCR beta chain originates from a study of shared clonotypes between healthy human individuals. V lost 0 bases to trimming and J lost 1 base; unmatched junction nucleotides: 6. CDR1 and CDR2 (germline): SGHRS, YFSETQ. The CDR3 totals 16 residues. Some clones are missing from TCRdb's copy, which holds only in-frame ones; the method was immunoSEQ multiplex PCR. This sample has 2,500,000 or so clones, with approximately 90% found just once. The sequence derives from a man aged 18 to 35 in good health. The sample consisted of naive CD4+ T cells sorted from blood. Subset meaning: CD45RA+ positively selected. The chain employs TRBV5-1 and TRBJ1-1; TRBD1 aligns across 7 bases. In DNA form, the CDR3 reads TGCGCCAGCAGCTTGGGTACAACAGGGGCGAACACTGAAGCTTTCTTT. This sequence encodes CASSLGTTGANTEAFF.